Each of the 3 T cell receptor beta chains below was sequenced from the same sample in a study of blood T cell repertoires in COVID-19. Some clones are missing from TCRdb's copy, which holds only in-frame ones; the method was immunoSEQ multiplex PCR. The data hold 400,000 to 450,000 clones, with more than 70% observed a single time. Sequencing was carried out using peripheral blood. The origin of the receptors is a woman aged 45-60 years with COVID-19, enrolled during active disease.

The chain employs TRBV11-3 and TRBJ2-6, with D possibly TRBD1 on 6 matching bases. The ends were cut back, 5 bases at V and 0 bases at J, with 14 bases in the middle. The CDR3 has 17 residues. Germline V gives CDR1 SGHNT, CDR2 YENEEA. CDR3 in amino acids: CASSPGTTSSGANVLTF. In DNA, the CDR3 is TGTGCCAGCAGCCCCGGGACAACGAGCTCTGGGGCCAACGTCCTGACTTTC.

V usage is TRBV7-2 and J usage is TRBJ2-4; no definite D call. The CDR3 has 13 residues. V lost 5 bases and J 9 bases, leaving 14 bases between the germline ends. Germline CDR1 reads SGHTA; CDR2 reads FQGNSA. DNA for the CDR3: TGTGCCAGCAGCAGTCCAAACTCGGGCATTCAGTACTTC. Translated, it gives CASSSPNSGIQYF.

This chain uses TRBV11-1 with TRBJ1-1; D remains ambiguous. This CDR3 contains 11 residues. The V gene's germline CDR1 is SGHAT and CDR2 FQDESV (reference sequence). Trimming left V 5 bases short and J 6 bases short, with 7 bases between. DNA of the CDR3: TGTGCCAGCAGCCCCTTCGCTGAAGCTTTCTTT. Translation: CASSPFAEAFF.